Listed below are T cell receptor beta chains from one sample, sequenced in a study of blood T cell repertoires in COVID-19. Here immunoSEQ multiplex PCR was the method, and the copy in TCRdb shows in-frame clones only, minus some. Of approximately 200,000 clones listed, 86% are singletons. The sequencing input was peripheral blood. These receptors came from a young woman with active or convalescent COVID-19. The CDR3 runs from the conserved cysteine through the conserved F or W. Each record gives: J gene, D gene, V gene, clone size, CDR3 length, CDR3 DNA, CDR3 protein. D genes are given only for firm matches. Clone size, where shown, is once, few, many, or a class for clones that have expanded.

TRBJ2-3	.	TRBV12-3/TRBV12-4	.	13	TGTGCCAGCAGTTCAGGGTTCACAAATACGCAGTATTTT	CASSSGFTNTQYF
TRBJ1-1	.	TRBV23-1	once	15	TGCGCCAGCAGTCAACCTATTTGGGGGGACACTGAAGCTTTCTTT	CASSQPIWGDTEAFF
TRBJ2-1	.	TRBV9	.	13	TGTGCCAGCAGCTCCCCACCCGGCAATGAGCAGTTCTTC	CASSSPPGNEQFF
TRBJ2-1	.	TRBV12-3/TRBV12-4	.	12	TGTGCCAGCAGTTTCAGGGGTCATGAGCAGTTCTTC	CASSFRGHEQFF
TRBJ1-6	.	TRBV28	.	14	TGTGCCAGCAGCTCAACGGGTAATAATTCACCCCTCCACTTT	CASSSTGNNSPLHF
TRBJ2-3	TRBD2	TRBV6-5	.	15	TGTGCCAGCCGAACAACGGGGGGGAGCACAGATACGCAGTATTTT	CASRTTGGSTDTQYF
TRBJ2-7	.	TRBV7-8	few	14	TGTGCCAGCAGCTCCGGACACCTTCTCTACGAGCAGTACTTC	CASSSGHLLYEQYF
TRBJ2-2	.	TRBV11-2	.	13	TGTGCCAGCAGCCAACAGGGTTACGGGGAGCTGTTTTTT	CASSQQGYGELFF
TRBJ1-2	TRBD1	TRBV5-5	.	15	TGTGCCAGCAGCCTTGAAAAGACAGGGATCTATGGCTACACCTTC	CASSLEKTGIYGYTF
TRBJ2-3	TRBD2	TRBV18	.	18	TGTGCCAGCTCACCAGGAGGAGGAGTAGCGGGGGGCACAGATACGCAGTATTTT	CASSPGGGVAGGTDTQYF
TRBJ1-2	.	TRBV7-8	once	16	TGTGCCAGCAGCTTAGATCGGGAAAGACCTAACTATGGCTACACCTTC	CASSLDRERPNYGYTF
TRBJ1-3	.	TRBV5-1	.	15	TGCGCCAGCAGCTTGGCCCAAGGCGGAGGAAACACCATATATTTT	CASSLAQGGGNTIYF
TRBJ2-5	.	TRBV24-1	.	15	TGTGCCACCAGTGACCCGAAAGCGGCCCAAGAGACCCAGTACTTC	CATSDPKAAQETQYF
TRBJ2-7	TRBD2	TRBV6-5	.	15	TGTGCCAGCAGTTACGTTGCGGGAGGACCCTACGAGCAGTACTTC	CASSYVAGGPYEQYF
TRBJ1-3	TRBD1	TRBV6-5	.	15	TGTGCCAGCAGCCAGGACAGGTTCTCTGGAAACACCATATATTTT	CASSQDRFSGNTIYF
TRBJ1-5	.	TRBV12-3/TRBV12-4	.	13	TGTGCCAGCAGTGGTCAAGCCAATCAGCCCCAGCATTTT	CASSGQANQPQHF
TRBJ2-1	.	TRBV2	few	15	TGTGCCAGCAGTGGCTTACGGGGCTCCTACAATGAGCAGTTCTTC	CASSGLRGSYNEQFF
TRBJ2-5	TRBD2	TRBV3-1/TRBV3-2	.	17	TGTGCCAGCAGCCAAGATCCCCCTGCGCGGGGGGAAGAGACCCAGTACTTC	CASSQDPPARGEETQYF
TRBJ2-7	.	TRBV15	.	14	TGTGCCACCAGCAGAGGGGCAGGCGGGAACGAGCAGTACTTC	CATSRGAGGNEQYF
TRBJ2-5	TRBD2	TRBV10-3	.	17	TGTGCCATCGGAAGGGGGGTTAGCGGGAGGGCCGAAGAGACCCAGTACTTC	CAIGRGVSGRAEETQYF
TRBJ1-1	.	TRBV3-1/TRBV3-2	.	15	TGTGCCAGCAGCCCCCTGGAACAGGGGAACACTGAAGCTTTCTTT	CASSPLEQGNTEAFF
TRBJ1-1	.	TRBV27	.	14	TGTGCCAGCAATCGAAAAGACAGGCGAGATGAAGCTTTCTTT	CASNRKDRRDEAFF
TRBJ1-6	.	TRBV7-6	.	15	TGTGCCAGCAGCTTAACTGAGGGTATGAGTTCACCCCTCCACTTT	CASSLTEGMSSPLHF
TRBJ2-1	.	TRBV5-1	.	14	TGCGCCAGCAGCTTGGGGCAGGGTAGCGGTGAGCAGTTCTTC	CASSLGQGSGEQFF
TRBJ1-5	.	TRBV6-1	.	16	TGTGCCAGCAGTGGGGGGTTTGGACAGAGCAATCAGCCCCAGCATTTT	CASSGGFGQSNQPQHF
TRBJ2-1	.	TRBV6-5	.	12	TGTGCCAGCTGTAAGGGGTGGAATGAGCAGTTCTTC	CASCKGWNEQFF
TRBJ1-1	.	TRBV30	medium-sized	13	TGTGCCTGGATACAATCAGCGGGCACTGAAGCTTTCTTT	CAWIQSAGTEAFF
TRBJ2-1	.	TRBV29-1	once	14	TGCAGCGCCGGTCTGCTAGCCCTCTACAATGAGCAGTTCTTC	CSAGLLALYNEQFF
TRBJ2-2	TRBD1	TRBV6-2/TRBV6-3	.	18	TGTGCCAGCAGTTACTACCGGGACAGGGGGCTTCCTACCGGGGAGCTGTTTTTT	CASSYYRDRGLPTGELFF
TRBJ1-1	.	TRBV6-1	.	15	TGTGCCAGCAGTTTGGGTGGACAGTTGAACACTGAAGCTTTCTTT	CASSLGGQLNTEAFF
TRBJ1-2	.	TRBV2	.	13	TGTGCCAGTCGCCCGGACAGAGATTATGGCTACACCTTC	CASRPDRDYGYTF
TRBJ2-1	TRBD2	TRBV3-1/TRBV3-2	.	15	TGTGCCAGCAGCCGAGCGGGAGGTGCCTACAATGAGCAGTTCTTC	CASSRAGGAYNEQFF
TRBJ2-3	.	TRBV10-1	.	14	TGCGCCAGCAGTTCAGATCAAGCGGCAGATACGCAGTATTTT	CASSSDQAADTQYF
TRBJ1-6	TRBD1	TRBV30	.	14	TGTGCCTGGAGCCCGGGACAGATTAATTCACCCCTCCACTTT	CAWSPGQINSPLHF